Following are 19 T cell receptor beta chains from one sample sequenced in a study of early T cells in non-severe SARS-CoV-2 infection. A single record per CDR3 protein comes from TCRdb applying MiXCR to the 5' RACE reads. The data show over 20,000 distinct CDR3 sequences, approximately 4.3% seen once. Source material: whole blood. These receptors were obtained from an adult who was a healthcare worker with PCR-confirmed SARS-CoV-2 infection or an uninfected control (not recorded which).

This clonotype was seen ten or more times. The CDR3 sequence: CASSERPQGVNEKLFF. The CDR3 nucleotides read TGTGCCAGCAGTGAGAGGCCACAGGGGGTTAATGAAAAACTGTTTTTT. The chain carries TRBV2 and TRBJ1-4; 8 bases fit TRBD1. CDR3 length equals 16 residues. Unmatched junction bases numbered 7, after V lost 3 bases and J lost 4 bases. The V gene's germline CDR1 is SNHLY and CDR2 FYNNEI. Full variable domain (remainder filled in from reference TRBV2 and TRBJ1-4): EPEVTQTPSHQVTQMGQEVILRCVPISNHLYFYWYRQILGQKVEFLVSFYNNEISEKSEIFDDQFSVERPDGSNFTLKIRSTKLEDSAMYFCASSERPQGVNEKLFFGSGTQLSVL.

In this sample, this clonotype is large. This rearrangement joins TRBV7-9 to TRBJ2-1; 11 nucleotides agree with TRBD1. The CDR3 totals 17 residues. The V and J ends lost 5 bases and 8 bases, in that order; junction bases with no gene match: 14. CDR1 is SEHNR and CDR2 is FQNEAQ in the germline V gene (reference sequence). The CDR3 DNA reads as TGTGCCAGCAGCCCACACGTGGGGACAGGGGGTTTCGATGAGCAGTTCTTC. Translation: CASSPHVGTGGFDEQFF.

This clonotype was found a few times. The chain is built from TRBV20-1 and TRBJ2-4; 9 nucleotides line up with TRBD2. J gave up 0 bases and V 3 bases, and 12 bases lay outside the gene matches. The CDR3 is 18 amino acids. CDR1 is DFQATT, CDR2 SNEGSKA, per germline (reference sequence). CDR3 coding DNA: TGCAGTGCTAGGATACTCCCTTTAGCGGGGGCAGCCAAAAACATTCAGTACTTC. This gives the protein CSARILPLAGAAKNIQYF.

In its sample, this clonotype is medium-sized. The chain uses TRBV5-6 and TRBJ1-2; no clear D. Germline values: CDR1 SGHDT, CDR2 YYEEEE. The CDR3 has 13 residues. Trimming removed 0 bases from V and 4 bases from J, with 7 bases in between. The CDR3 coding sequence is TGTGCCAGCAGCTTGGGCAGCAGCTATGGCTACACCTTC. This translates into CASSLGSSYGYTF.

This clonotype was picked up many times. The chain is built from TRBV11-2 and TRBJ2-1; D not resolved. The V end was cut by 5 bases, the J end by 8 bases, with 19 bases between. Per germline, CDR1 SGHAT and CDR2 FQNNGV. This CDR3 spans 15 amino acids. The CDR3, as DNA: TGTGCCAGCAGCCCAGTCACGGGTTCTGGGTATGAGCAGTTCTTC. Amino acids: CASSPVTGSGYEQFF. The whole variable domain, remainder taken from reference TRBV11-2 and TRBJ2-1, is EAGVAQSPRYKIIEKRQSVAFWCNPISGHATLYWYQQILGQGPKLLIQFQNNGVVDDSQLPKDRFSAERLKGVDSTLKIQPAKLEDSAVYLCASSPVTGSGYEQFFGPGTRLTVL.

This clonotype was found a few times. The CDR3: CASSTQGNTEQFF. Here the CDR3 DNA reads TGTGCCAGCAGCACACAGGGGAACACTGAGCAGTTCTTC. The V and J genes are TRBV7-2 and TRBJ2-1, with 7 bases aligning to TRBD1. Germline-derived CDR1 and CDR2 are SGHTA and FQGNSA. V was pared by 5 bases and J by 9 bases, with 7 bases of the junction left unmatched. CDR3 length equals 13 residues.

This clonotype was counted ten times or more. The chain couples TRBV5-1 to TRBJ2-5; TRBD1 matches at 7 bases. The ends lost 4 bases at V and 10 bases at J; junction bases unmatched: 13. This CDR3 region has 14 residues. The germline V gene encodes CDR1 SGHRS and CDR2 YFSETQ. The CDR3: CASSQDRPELGQYF. The CDR3 DNA sequence: TGCGCCAGCAGCCAGGACAGGCCGGAGTTAGGCCAGTACTTC.

This clonotype was seen repeatedly, ten times or more. This sequence joins TRBV7-9 and TRBJ1-2; 10 bases match TRBD1. With 8 bases clipped from V and 4 bases from J, the junction kept 1 base outside the gene matches. Germline values: CDR1 SEHNR, CDR2 FQNEAQ (reference sequence). This CDR3 has 12 amino acids. Here the CDR3 reads CASGDRGYGYTF. For the CDR3, the DNA is TGTGCCAGCGGGGACAGGGGCTATGGCTACACCTTC.

This clonotype is medium-sized by share. The chain links TRBV6-1 to TRBJ1-2; a possible D gene is TRBD1 (6 bases). The CDR3 totals 16 residues. Germline V gene lookup returns CDR1 MNHNS and CDR2 SASEGT. Trimming stripped 0 bases from V and 5 bases from J, with 16 bases between. CDR3 sequence (DNA): TGTGCCAGCAGTGAAGCGCAGACAGGTTCCGGGTATGGCTACACCTTC. Protein product: CASSEAQTGSGYGYTF.

This clonotype was counted many times. The chain has TRBV5-5 and TRBJ1-5; perhaps TRBD1 as D (6 bases). Germline V lookup: CDR1 SGHKS, CDR2 YYEKEE (reference sequence). Trimming took off 5 bases at V and 0 bases at J, with 9 bases between the two ends. This CDR3 contains 14 residues. CDR3 DNA: TGTGCCAGCAGAAGGGGGTATAGCAATCAGCCCCAGCATTTT. Translating it yields CASRRGYSNQPQHF. The whole variable domain, filled in from reference TRBV5-5 and TRBJ1-5, reads DAGVTQSPTHLIKTRGQQVTLRCSPISGHKSVSWYQQVLGQGPQFIFQYYEKEERGRGNFPDRFSARQFPNYSSELNVNALLLGDSALYLCASRRGYSNQPQHFGDGTRLSIL.

This clonotype was recorded at least ten times. The chain has TRBV7-8 and TRBJ2-1; 7 nucleotides line up with TRBD2. Germline CDR1 and CDR2: SGHVS and FQNEAQ. With V trimmed by 0 bases and J by 12 bases, 5 bases remained unmatched. There are 13 residues in the CDR3. The CDR3 coding sequence is TGTGCCAGCAGCTTAGCGGTCACTAGCGCGCAGTTCTTC. Its protein is CASSLAVTSAQFF.

This chain connects TRBV7-2 to TRBJ1-2; no firm D call. Trimming removed 3 bases from V and 3 bases from J, with 11 bases in between. CDR1 is SGHTA and CDR2 is FQGNSA in the germline V gene. CDR3 length: 14 residues. The CDR3 spells CASSFHPADYGYTF. The CDR3 DNA is TGTGCCAGCAGCTTCCACCCAGCGGACTATGGCTACACCTTC.

This clonotype was seen at least ten times. The chain recombines TRBV20-1 with TRBJ2-7; D gene unclear. CDR3 length: 13 residues. Deletions cut 6 bases from V and 1 base from J, with 13 bases between. Germline lookup yields CDR1 DFQATT and CDR2 SNEGSKA (reference sequence). The CDR3 sequence: CSAADWGSYEQYF. The CDR3 DNA reads TGCAGTGCAGCTGATTGGGGTTCCTACGAGCAGTACTTC.

This clonotype came up a few times. For the CDR3, the DNA is TGCAGTGCTAGAGATTTGGGCGGGAGGACAGATACGCAGTATTTT. Amino acids: CSARDLGGRTDTQYF. The chain is built from TRBV20-1 and TRBJ2-3; TRBD2 agrees at 8 bases. V dropped 0 bases and J dropped 3; count of bases not matched to a gene: 5. The V gene's germline CDR1 is DFQATT and CDR2 SNEGSKA (reference sequence). The CDR3 consists of 15 residues.

The chain couples TRBV7-2 to TRBJ2-1; no reliable D call. In germline, CDR1 is SGHTA, CDR2 FQGNSA. V was pared by 2 bases and J by 9 bases, with 17 bases between. The CDR3 is 15 amino acids. The CDR3 sequence: CASSLSSGGSIEQFF. CDR3 nucleotides: TGTGCCAGCAGCTTATCATCGGGTGGGTCTATTGAGCAGTTCTTC.

In its sample, this clonotype is medium-sized. The chain joins TRBV11-2 to TRBJ2-5; 8 nucleotides align to TRBD1. The CDR3 totals 15 residues. Germline trimming cut 1 base from V and 3 bases from J; bases unmatched to any gene: 4. Germline CDR1 reads SGHAT; CDR2 reads FQNNGV. The CDR3 protein is CASSLGGTGEETQYF. The DNA for the CDR3 is TGTGCCAGCAGCTTAGGAGGGACAGGAGAAGAGACCCAGTACTTC.

The V and J genes are TRBV5-4 and TRBJ2-4; 7 bases align to TRBD2. The junction had 14 bases not matched to a gene; V was cut back by 4 bases and J by 1 base. The CDR3 spans 18 residues. Germline CDR1 SGHNT, CDR2 YYREEE (reference sequence). CDR3 nucleotide sequence: TGTGCCAGCAGCCCTACGGCGAGTCGGGGGGAGGCCAAAAACATTCAGTACTTC. Amino acids: CASSPTASRGEAKNIQYF. The whole variable domain, remainder taken from reference TRBV5-4 and TRBJ2-4, is ETGVTQSPTHLIKTRGQQVTLRCSSQSGHNTVSWYQQALGQGPQFIFQYYREEENGRGNFPPRFSGLQFPNYSSELNVNALELDDSALYLCASSPTASRGEAKNIQYFGAGTRLSVL.

The chain couples TRBV29-1 to TRBJ1-1; D is unresolved. CDR1 SQVTM and CDR2 ANQGSEA come from the germline V gene. The germline V and J ends were trimmed by 8 bases and 5 bases, with 12 bases remaining between them. This CDR3 spans 11 amino acids. For the CDR3, the DNA is TGCAGCACACGGGCCGGAACTGAAGCTTTCTTT. The encoded protein is CSTRAGTEAFF.

This clonotype is termed medium-sized. J is TRBJ2-5 and V is TRBV11-2; TRBD2 matches at 12 bases. The CDR3 runs 17 residues. V lost 5 bases, J lost 3 bases, and 10 bases stayed unmatched. CDR1 and CDR2 from the germline V gene are SGHAT and FQNNGV. As DNA, the CDR3 is TGTGCCAGCAGCCGTGGAACTAGCGGGAGGTTCGAAGAGACCCAGTACTTC. Residues: CASSRGTSGRFEETQYF.